What follows are 9 T cell receptor beta chains derived from one specimen sequenced in a study of identical twins. TCRdb fed the 5' RACE reads into MiXCR, producing one record per CDR3 protein. Of about 220,000 distinct CDR3 sequences listed, 6.5% to 8.5% are singletons. The sample was also linked to a second study, of yellow fever vaccine responses in identical twins.

The sequenced sample was memory (CD45RO+) T cells sorted from blood. Source of these receptors: a woman between 18 and 29 years old in good health.

This clonotype was found a few times. This chain uses TRBV4-1 with TRBJ2-2; TRBD1 might be the D (5 bases). The V gene's germline CDR1 is MGHRA and CDR2 YSYEKL. CDR3 length: 16 amino acids. The V end lost 1 base, the J end lost 4 bases, and 13 bases lay between the germline ends. In DNA, the CDR3 is TGCGCCAGCAGCCAAGTGGCCAGGGCGAGCACCGGGGAGCTGTTTTTT. Residues: CASSQVARASTGELFF.

This clonotype has just a few counts. This rearrangement joins TRBV6-1 to TRBJ2-5, with unresolved D. Germline loops: CDR1 MNHNS, CDR2 SASEGT. Trimming took 7 bases from V and 1 from J, leaving 7 bases between them. This CDR3 has 12 amino acids. CDR3 in amino acids: CASTPGQETQYF. The CDR3 bases are TGTGCCAGCACCCCAGGCCAAGAGACCCAGTACTTC.

This clonotype has a handful of counts. The chain uses TRBV20-1 and TRBJ2-7, with D maybe TRBD1 (5 bases). Germline loops: CDR1 DFQATT, CDR2 SNEGSKA (reference sequence). The CDR3 runs 12 residues. The V gene lost 7 bases and the J gene lost 5 bases, with 15 bases spanning the gap. The CDR3 loop is CSGPVQGHEQYF. Here the CDR3 DNA reads TGCAGTGGCCCGGTCCAGGGTCACGAGCAGTACTTC.

This clonotype appeared many times. The rearrangement uses TRBV7-8 and TRBJ2-5; TRBD1 aligns across 7 bases. The CDR3 contains 15 residues. Germline-derived CDR1 and CDR2 are SGHVS and FQNEAQ. With 2 bases clipped from V and 4 bases from J, the junction kept 7 bases outside the gene matches. CDR3 sequence reads: CASSLRGGWLETQYF. CDR3 nucleotides: TGTGCCAGCAGCTTAAGAGGGGGCTGGTTAGAGACCCAGTACTTC.

This clonotype was found a few times. The V gene is TRBV11-1, the J gene TRBJ2-5; D is unresolved. Germline V gene sequence: CDR1 SGHAT, CDR2 FQDESV (reference sequence). V was shortened by 2 bases and J by 5 bases, with 15 bases between the two germline ends. The CDR3 runs to 15 residues. The CDR3 DNA reads TGTGCCAGCAGCTTATCCGCGAAGGGTCCCGAGACCCAGTACTTC. It codes for CASSLSAKGPETQYF.

This clonotype has more than one count but fewer than ten. The J gene is TRBJ2-7, the V gene TRBV6-2 or TRBV6-3, with 13 bases identical to TRBD2. There are 17 residues in the CDR3. Germline assignment: CDR1 MNHEY and CDR2 SVGEGT. The V and J ends lost 8 bases and 4 bases, in that order; junction bases with no gene match: 14. The CDR3 loop is CASGSPGLAGLLYEQYF. The CDR3 nucleotides read TGTGCCAGCGGAAGCCCGGGACTAGCGGGACTCCTATACGAGCAGTACTTC.

This clonotype has a count of ten or more. The chain recombines TRBV28 with TRBJ2-7; D gene ambiguous. This CDR3 is 12 amino acids long. Germline CDR1 is MDHEN and CDR2 is SYDVKM. V lost 1 base to trimming and J lost 3 bases, with 4 bases between them. The CDR3 DNA follows: TGTGCCAGCAGTTTATCCCTCTACGAGCAGTACTTC. Translating gives CASSLSLYEQYF.

There are many counts of this clonotype. This chain joins TRBV20-1 and TRBJ2-5; TRBD2 matches at 13 bases. The length of the CDR3 is 16 residues. Losses at the gene ends were 5 bases for V and 1 base for J; bases not matched to a gene: 7. From germline, CDR1 is DFQATT and CDR2 SNEGSKA (reference sequence). The CDR3 region is CSALRLAGGLQETQYF. The CDR3 DNA follows: TGCAGTGCTTTACGACTAGCGGGAGGCCTCCAAGAGACCCAGTACTTC.

This clonotype was counted ten times or more. V and J are TRBV11-2 and TRBJ1-4, with D perhaps TRBD1 (5 bases). There are 15 residues in the CDR3. Germline V gives CDR1 SGHAT, CDR2 FQNNGV. The V end was cut by 4 bases, the J end by 15 bases, with 24 bases between. The CDR3: CASSYRARGSEGMFF. In DNA form, the CDR3 reads TGTGCCAGCAGCTACAGAGCACGGGGGTCGGAGGGAATGTTTTTT. The full variable domain, in which reference TRBV11-2 and TRBJ1-4 provide the parts outside the CDR3, is EAGVAQSPRYKIIEKRQSVAFWCNPISGHATLYWYQQILGQGPKLLIQFQNNGVVDDSQLPKDRFSAERLKGVDSTLKIQPAKLEDSAVYLCASSYRARGSEGMFFGSGTQLSVL.